Presented here are 17 T cell receptor beta chains from one specimen sequenced in a study of blood T cell repertoires in COVID-19 (dated by TCRdb to about 2020). The method behind the library was the immunoSEQ multiplex PCR assay. This is the immuneACCESS table as TCRdb keeps it, with only in-frame sequences that have V and J called. A part of the clones is gone; compared with another copy, unresolved V genes explain less than half, and the rest is unexplained. The sample has around 250,000 clones on record, 82% of them singletons. The ten largest account for approximately 3.2% of the sample. Sequencing used peripheral blood. The receptors derive from a woman younger than 35 with acute or convalescent COVID-19.

The rearrangement joins TRBV5-4 to TRBJ2-1, with TRBD2 matching over 7 bases. There are 14 residues in the CDR3. Looked up from germline, CDR1 is SGHNT and CDR2 is YYREEE (reference sequence). The junction had 12 bases not matched to a gene; V was cut back by 9 bases and J by 6 bases. CDR3 sequence (DNA): TGTGCCACCGCGTGGGGGGGGTCGGTCAATGAGCAGTTCTTC. This translates into CATAWGGSVNEQFF.

The rearrangement links TRBV30 to TRBJ2-1; 13 bases fit TRBD2. V shed 5 bases, J shed 0 bases, and the junction held 1 base outside the gene matches. Germline V gives CDR1 GTSNPN, CDR2 SVGIG (reference sequence). CDR3 size: 15 residues. CDR3: CAWGLAGASYNEQFF. The CDR3, as DNA: TGTGCCTGGGGACTAGCGGGAGCCTCCTACAATGAGCAGTTCTTC.

This clone was found a few times. The chain links TRBV27 to TRBJ1-5; the D gene is possibly TRBD1 (6 bases). CDR3 length: 15 amino acids. Trimming removed 2 bases at V and 2 bases at J, with 10 bases between. Per germline, CDR1 MNHEY and CDR2 SMNVEV (reference sequence). The CDR3 bases are TGTGCCAGCAGTTTAGGGGGCCTTGGCAATCAGCCCCAGCATTTT. Its translation is CASSLGGLGNQPQHF.

The chain has TRBV12-3 or TRBV12-4 and TRBJ1-6, with D uncertain. Trimming pared 1 base from V and 7 bases from J, leaving 5 bases between. This CDR3 has 13 amino acids. The CDR3 coding sequence is TGTGCCAGCAGTTTAGTAAGCAATTCACCCCTCCACTTT. As protein: CASSLVSNSPLHF.

This clone was seen only a few times. V gene TRBV3-1 (or the pseudogene TRBV3-2) combines with J gene TRBJ2-1; 15 bases line up with TRBD2. Germline V CDR1 and CDR2: LGHDT, YNNKEL (reference sequence). Losses at the gene ends were 4 bases for V and 6 bases for J; bases not matched to a gene: 1. The CDR3 loop spans 15 amino acids. CDR3 DNA: TGTGCCAGCAGCCGGACTAGCGGGAGGGCCAATGAGCAGTTCTTC. Encoded protein: CASSRTSGRANEQFF.

The chain is built from TRBV10-3 and TRBJ2-1; 12 nucleotides agree with TRBD2. Per the germline V gene, CDR1 is ENHRY and CDR2 is SYGVKD. This CDR3 is 16 amino acids long. Unmatched junction bases numbered 11, after V lost 2 bases and J lost 12 bases. This CDR3 is CAISETDTSGRSGQFF. The CDR3, as DNA: TGTGCCATCAGTGAGACCGACACTAGCGGGAGGAGCGGGCAGTTCTTC.

The chain combines TRBV28 with TRBJ1-1; a weak D match, TRBD1 (5 bases). The CDR3 length is 14 residues. V lost 6 bases, J lost 4 bases, and 15 bases lay in between. CDR1 and CDR2 (germline): MDHEN, SYDVKM. In nucleotides, the CDR3 is TGTGCCAGCAGACGGGCGGGGCGGAGCACTGAAGCTTTCTTT. The encoded protein is CASRRAGRSTEAFF.

The chain combines TRBV7-2 with TRBJ1-1; tentative D call: TRBD1 (5 bases). Germline V gene lookup returns CDR1 SGHTA and CDR2 FQGNSA. Trimming pared 4 bases from V and 7 bases from J, leaving 10 bases between. The CDR3 contains 12 residues. The CDR3 DNA sequence: TGTGCCAGCAGCTCCTACGGGGGTGAAGCTTTCTTT. It is translated as CASSSYGGEAFF.

The chain recombines TRBV5-8 with TRBJ1-5; no reliable D call. Germline loops: CDR1 SGHTS, CDR2 YDEGEE. V gave up 4 bases and J gave up 3 bases, with 11 bases separating them. The length of the CDR3 is 14 residues. CDR3 sequence reads: CASSPRQANQPQHF. The CDR3, as DNA: TGTGCCAGCAGCCCCCGTCAGGCCAATCAGCCCCAGCATTTT.

The chain is built from TRBV7-2 and TRBJ1-2; 11 nucleotides match TRBD1. The CDR3 runs to 14 residues. Unmatched junction bases numbered 8, after V lost 5 bases and J lost 9 bases. CDR1 is SGHTA, CDR2 FQGNSA, per germline. The CDR3 region has the DNA TGTGCCAGCAGCCCGGTGGACAGGGGGCTCAGCTACACCTTC. Translated, it gives CASSPVDRGLSYTF.

This clone occurred a few times. The chain links TRBV29-1 to TRBJ1-1, with TRBD1 identical over 9 bases. CDR3 length: 13 amino acids. Trimming took 7 bases from V and 1 from J; bases not matched to a gene: 4. Germline V CDR1 and CDR2: SQVTM, ANQGSEA. The CDR3 region is CSGSGQGNTEAFF. The CDR3 nucleotides are TGCAGCGGTTCGGGACAGGGGAACACTGAAGCTTTCTTT.

As to this clone: One end of the junction does not line up with germline, which may come from a read error. The rearrangement uses TRBV5-4 and TRBJ2-5; 11 nucleotides match TRBD1. CDR3 length equals 14 residues. Germline V lookup: CDR1 SGHNT, CDR2 YYREEE (reference sequence). CDR3 in DNA: TGTGCCAGCAGCAGGGGACAGGGGGACGAGGCCAGGGACTTC. Translating it yields CASSRGQGDEARDF.

The V and J genes are TRBV6-2 or TRBV6-3 and TRBJ1-5; possibly TRBD1 for D (6 bases). Germline assignment: CDR1 MNHEY and CDR2 SVGEGT. CDR3 size: 16 residues. V was pared by 3 bases and J by 5 bases, with 17 bases between. Written as DNA, the CDR3 is TGTGCCAGCAGTTATTATCAGGGGCCAATTCATCAGCCCCAGCATTTT. Its translation is CASSYYQGPIHQPQHF.

The gene calls are TRBV5-5 and TRBJ2-5; 7 nucleotides match TRBD1. Trimming removed 3 bases from V and 3 bases from J; junction bases left unmatched: 8. Germline-derived CDR1 and CDR2 are SGHKS and YYEKEE (reference sequence). The CDR3 runs to 15 residues. The CDR3 bases are TGTGCCAGCAGCTCGTCCGGGACAGCTAAAGAGACCCAGTACTTC. This sequence encodes CASSSSGTAKETQYF.

This clone was seen a single time. For the CDR3, the DNA is TGTGCCAGCAGCTCCTCTAGCGGGGGCCCCCAAGAGACCCAGTACTTC. Protein sequence: CASSSSSGGPQETQYF. The rearrangement joins TRBV7-9 to TRBJ2-5, with 10 bases fitting TRBD2. Germline CDR1 is SEHNR and CDR2 is FQNEAQ (reference sequence). V lost 4 bases to trimming and J lost 1 base; unmatched junction nucleotides: 6. The CDR3 has 16 amino acids.

The V gene is TRBV7-8, the J gene TRBJ2-4; a possible D gene is TRBD2 (5 bases). The CDR3 is 16 residues long. V gave up 5 bases and J gave up 0 bases, with 14 bases separating them. Germline V gene sequence: CDR1 SGHVS, CDR2 FQNEAQ. The CDR3 sequence: CASSRAPGLAKNIQYF. DNA for the CDR3: TGTGCCAGCAGCCGAGCCCCGGGGTTAGCCAAAAACATTCAGTACTTC. The full variable domain, in which reference TRBV7-8 and TRBJ2-4 provide the parts outside the CDR3, is GAGVSQSPRYKVAKRGQDVALRCDPISGHVSLFWYQQALGQGPEFLTYFQNEAQLDKSGLPSDRFFAERPEGSVSTLKIQRTQQEDSAVYLCASSRAPGLAKNIQYFGAGTRLSVL.

The rearrangement joins TRBV10-1 to TRBJ2-3, with TRBD2 matching over 11 bases. In germline, CDR1 is WNHNN, CDR2 SYGVQD (reference sequence). V was pared by 1 base and J by 5 bases, with 11 bases of the junction left unmatched. The CDR3 runs 18 residues. The CDR3 DNA follows: TGCGCCAGCAGTGAGTTGCGTGGTAGCGGGAGGGCCGGAGATACGCAGTATTTT. Encoded protein: CASSELRGSGRAGDTQYF.